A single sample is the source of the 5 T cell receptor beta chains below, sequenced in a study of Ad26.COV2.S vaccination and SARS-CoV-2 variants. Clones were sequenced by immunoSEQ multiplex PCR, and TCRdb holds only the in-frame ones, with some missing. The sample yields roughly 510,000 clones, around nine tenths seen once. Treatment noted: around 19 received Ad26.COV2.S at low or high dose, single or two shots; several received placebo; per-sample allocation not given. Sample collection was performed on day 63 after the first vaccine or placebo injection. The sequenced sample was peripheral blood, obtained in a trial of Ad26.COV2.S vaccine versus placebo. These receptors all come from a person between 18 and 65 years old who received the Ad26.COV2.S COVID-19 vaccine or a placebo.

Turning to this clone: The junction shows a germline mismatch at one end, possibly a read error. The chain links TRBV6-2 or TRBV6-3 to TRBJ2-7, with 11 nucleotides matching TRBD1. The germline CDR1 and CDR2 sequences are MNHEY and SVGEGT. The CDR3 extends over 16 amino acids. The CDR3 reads CASSHSPGQGVREQYF. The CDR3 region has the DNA TGTGCCAGCAGTCACTCCCCGGGACAGGGGGTGAGGGAGCAGTACTTC.

The CDR3 DNA reads TGTGCCAGCAGCTTATCGTCCGAGCAGTACTTC. Its protein product is CASSLSSEQYF. This rearrangement joins TRBV7-8 to TRBJ2-7, with D hard to call. The CDR3 consists of 11 residues. V lost 2 bases, J lost 6 bases, and 5 bases lay in between. Germline values: CDR1 SGHVS, CDR2 FQNEAQ.

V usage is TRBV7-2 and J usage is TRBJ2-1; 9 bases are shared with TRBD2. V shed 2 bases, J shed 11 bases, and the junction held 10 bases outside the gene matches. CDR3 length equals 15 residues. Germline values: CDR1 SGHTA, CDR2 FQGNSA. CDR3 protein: CASSLTRGGTDKQFF. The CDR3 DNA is TGTGCCAGCAGCTTAACGCGGGGGGGGACTGACAAGCAGTTCTTC.

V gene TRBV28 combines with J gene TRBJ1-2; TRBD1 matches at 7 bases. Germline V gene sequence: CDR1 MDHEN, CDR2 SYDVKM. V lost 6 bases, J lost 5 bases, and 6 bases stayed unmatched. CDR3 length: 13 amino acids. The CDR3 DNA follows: TGTGCCAGCAGCACGGGACAGCTTTATGGCTACACCTTC. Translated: CASSTGQLYGYTF.

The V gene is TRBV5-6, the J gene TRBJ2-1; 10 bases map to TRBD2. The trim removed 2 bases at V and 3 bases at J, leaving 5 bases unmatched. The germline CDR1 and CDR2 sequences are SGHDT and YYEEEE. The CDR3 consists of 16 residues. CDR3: CASSLLAGPNYNEQFF. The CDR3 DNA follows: TGTGCCAGCAGCTTACTAGCGGGACCTAACTACAATGAGCAGTTCTTC.